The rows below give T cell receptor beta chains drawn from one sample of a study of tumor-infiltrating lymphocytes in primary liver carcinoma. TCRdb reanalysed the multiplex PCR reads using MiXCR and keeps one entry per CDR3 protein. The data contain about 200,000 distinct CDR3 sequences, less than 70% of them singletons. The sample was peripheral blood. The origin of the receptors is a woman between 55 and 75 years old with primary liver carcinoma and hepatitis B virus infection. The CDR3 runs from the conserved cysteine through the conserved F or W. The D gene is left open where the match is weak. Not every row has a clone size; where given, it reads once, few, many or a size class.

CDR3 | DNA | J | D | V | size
CAWKGPHTDTQYF | TGTGCCTGGAAGGGACCTCACACGGATACGCAGTATTTT | TRBJ2-3 | NA | TRBV30 | many
CASSPAGLAAYEQYF | TGTGCCAGCAGCCCTGCCGGACTAGCGGCTTACGAGCAGTACTTC | TRBJ2-7 | TRBD2 | TRBV11-2 | NA
CASSQGRGPNTGELLF | TGTGCCAGCAGCCAGGGGAGGGGACCGAACACCGGGGAGCTGTTGTTT | TRBJ2-2 | NA | TRBV12-3/TRBV12-4 | NA
CASSRHFQPQHF | TGTGCCAGCAGTAGGCATTTTCAGCCCCAGCATTTT | TRBJ1-5 | NA | TRBV6-1 | NA
CASSLGVKETHYF | TGTGCCAGCAGCTTGGGGGTTAAAGAGACCCATTACTTC | TRBJ2-5 | NA | TRBV11-2 | NA
CAISDSTGNTEAFF | TGTGCCATCAGTGATTCGACAGGGAACACTGAAGCTTTCTTT | TRBJ1-1 | NA | TRBV10-3 | NA
CASSHGDTQYF | TGTGCCAGCTCCCACGGAGATACGCAGTATTTT | TRBJ2-3 | NA | TRBV9 | NA
CANSPREGSTDTQYF | TGTGCCAACAGCCCGAGGGAGGGGAGCACAGATACGCAGTATTTT | TRBJ2-3 | TRBD2 | TRBV7-8 | NA
CATSDFDNRRETQYF | TGTGCCACCAGTGATTTTGATAACAGGAGGGAGACCCAGTACTTC | TRBJ2-5 | NA | TRBV24-1 | NA
CASGLTVTSSYNEQFF | TGTGCTAGTGGCCTGACTGTTACTAGCTCCTACAATGAGCAGTTCTTC | TRBJ2-1 | NA | TRBV12-5 | many
CASSLLASGANVLTF | TGCGCCAGCAGCCTACTAGCGTCTGGGGCCAACGTCCTGACTTTC | TRBJ2-6 | TRBD2 | TRBV5-1 | NA
CASRVAGGEWNEQFF | TGTGCCAGCAGAGTAGCGGGAGGGGAGTGGAATGAGCAGTTCTTC | TRBJ2-1 | TRBD2 | TRBV12-3/TRBV12-4 | few